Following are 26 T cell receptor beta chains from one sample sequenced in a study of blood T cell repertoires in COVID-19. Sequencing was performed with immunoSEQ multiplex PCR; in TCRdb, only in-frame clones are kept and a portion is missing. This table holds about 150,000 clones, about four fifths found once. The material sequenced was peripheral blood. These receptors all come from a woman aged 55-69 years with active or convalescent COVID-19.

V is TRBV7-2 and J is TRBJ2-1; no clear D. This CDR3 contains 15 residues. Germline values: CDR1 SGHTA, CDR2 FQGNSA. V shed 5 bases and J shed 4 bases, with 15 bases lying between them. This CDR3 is CASSPRHFGYNEQFF. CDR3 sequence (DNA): TGTGCCAGCAGCCCCCGACACTTTGGGTACAATGAGCAGTTCTTC.

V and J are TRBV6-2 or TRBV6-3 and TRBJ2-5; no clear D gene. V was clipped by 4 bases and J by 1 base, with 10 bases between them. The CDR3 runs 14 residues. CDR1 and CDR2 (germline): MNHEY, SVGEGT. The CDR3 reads CASSFSVIQETQYF. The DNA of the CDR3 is TGTGCCAGCAGTTTCAGTGTCATCCAAGAGACCCAGTACTTC.

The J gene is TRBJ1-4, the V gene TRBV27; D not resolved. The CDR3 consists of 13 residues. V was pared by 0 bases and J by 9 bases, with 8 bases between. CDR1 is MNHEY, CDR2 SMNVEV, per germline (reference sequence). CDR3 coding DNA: TGTGCCAGCAGTTTATCCAATGCGAAAAAACTGTTTTTT. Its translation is CASSLSNAKKLFF.

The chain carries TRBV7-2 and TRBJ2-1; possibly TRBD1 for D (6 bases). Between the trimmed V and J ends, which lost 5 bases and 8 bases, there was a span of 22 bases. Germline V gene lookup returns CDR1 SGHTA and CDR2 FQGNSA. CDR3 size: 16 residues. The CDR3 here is CASSLSGTSFADEQFF. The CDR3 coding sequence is TGTGCCAGCAGCCTATCCGGGACATCCTTTGCCGATGAGCAGTTCTTC.

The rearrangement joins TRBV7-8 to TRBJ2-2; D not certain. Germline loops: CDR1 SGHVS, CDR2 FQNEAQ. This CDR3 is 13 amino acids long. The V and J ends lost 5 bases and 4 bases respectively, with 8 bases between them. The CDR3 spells CASSPTPTGELFF. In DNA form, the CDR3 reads TGTGCCAGCAGCCCCACACCCACCGGGGAGCTGTTTTTT. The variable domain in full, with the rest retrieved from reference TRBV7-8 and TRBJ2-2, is GAGVSQSPRYKVAKRGQDVALRCDPISGHVSLFWYQQALGQGPEFLTYFQNEAQLDKSGLPSDRFFAERPEGSVSTLKIQRTQQEDSAVYLCASSPTPTGELFFGEGSRLTVL.

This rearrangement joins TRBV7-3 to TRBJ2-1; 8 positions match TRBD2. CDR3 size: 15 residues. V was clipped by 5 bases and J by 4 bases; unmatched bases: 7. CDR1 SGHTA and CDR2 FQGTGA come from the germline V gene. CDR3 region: CASSPRSGKYNEQFF. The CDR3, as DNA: TGTGCCAGCAGCCCCCGTAGCGGGAAATACAATGAGCAGTTCTTC.

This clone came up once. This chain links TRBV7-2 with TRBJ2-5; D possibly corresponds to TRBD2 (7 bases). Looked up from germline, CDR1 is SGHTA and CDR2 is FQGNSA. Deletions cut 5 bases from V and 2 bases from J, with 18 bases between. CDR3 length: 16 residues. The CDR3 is CASSPMRGRGQETQYF. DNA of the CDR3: TGTGCCAGCAGCCCCATGCGGGGGCGCGGGCAAGAGACCCAGTACTTC.

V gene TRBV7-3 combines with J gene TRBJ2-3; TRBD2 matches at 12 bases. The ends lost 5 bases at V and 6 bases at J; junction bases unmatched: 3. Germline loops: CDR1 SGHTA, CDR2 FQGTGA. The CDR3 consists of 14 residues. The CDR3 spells CASSLGTSGDTQYF. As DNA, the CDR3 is TGTGCCAGCAGCCTCGGGACTAGCGGGGATACGCAGTATTTT.

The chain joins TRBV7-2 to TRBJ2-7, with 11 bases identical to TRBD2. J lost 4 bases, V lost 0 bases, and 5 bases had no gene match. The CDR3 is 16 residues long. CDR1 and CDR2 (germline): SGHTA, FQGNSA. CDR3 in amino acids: CASSLALAGAGYEQYF. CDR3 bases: TGTGCCAGCAGCTTAGCACTAGCGGGAGCGGGGTACGAGCAGTACTTC.

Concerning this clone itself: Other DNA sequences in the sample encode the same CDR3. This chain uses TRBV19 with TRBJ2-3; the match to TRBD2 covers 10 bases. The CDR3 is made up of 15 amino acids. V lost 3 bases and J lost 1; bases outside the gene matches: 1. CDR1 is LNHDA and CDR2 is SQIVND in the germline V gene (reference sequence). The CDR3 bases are TGTGCCAGTAGTATTGGGACTAGCGGCACAGATACGCAGTATTTT. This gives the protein CASSIGTSGTDTQYF.

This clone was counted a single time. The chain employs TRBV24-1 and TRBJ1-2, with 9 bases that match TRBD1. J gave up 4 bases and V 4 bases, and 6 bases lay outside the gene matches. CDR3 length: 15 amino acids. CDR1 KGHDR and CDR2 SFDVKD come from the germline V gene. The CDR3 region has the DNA TGTGCCACCAGTGAGTGGACAGGGGCTGGCTATGGCTACACCTTC. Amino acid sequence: CATSEWTGAGYGYTF.

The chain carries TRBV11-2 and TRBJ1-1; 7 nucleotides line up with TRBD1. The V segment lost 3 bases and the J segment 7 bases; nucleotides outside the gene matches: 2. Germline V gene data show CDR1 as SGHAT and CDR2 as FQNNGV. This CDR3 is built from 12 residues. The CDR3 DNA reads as TGTGCCAGCAGCTTCTGGGACAGTGAAGCTTTCTTT. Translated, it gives CASSFWDSEAFF.

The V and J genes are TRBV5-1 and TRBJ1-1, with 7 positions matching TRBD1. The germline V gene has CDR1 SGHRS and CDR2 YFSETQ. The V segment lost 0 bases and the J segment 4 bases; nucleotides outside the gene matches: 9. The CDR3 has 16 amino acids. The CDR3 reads CASSLEAGGTFTEAFF. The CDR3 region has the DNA TGCGCCAGCAGCTTGGAGGCAGGGGGGACTTTCACTGAAGCTTTCTTT.

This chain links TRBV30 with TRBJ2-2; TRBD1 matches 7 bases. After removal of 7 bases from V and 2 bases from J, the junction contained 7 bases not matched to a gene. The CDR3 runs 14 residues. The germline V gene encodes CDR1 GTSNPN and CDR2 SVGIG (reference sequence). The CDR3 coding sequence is TGTGCCTATGACAGGGTTGGAAACACCGGGGAGCTGTTTTTT. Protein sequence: CAYDRVGNTGELFF. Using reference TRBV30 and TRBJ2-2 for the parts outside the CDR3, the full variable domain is SQTIHQWPATLVQPVGSPLSLECTVEGTSNPNLYWYRQAAGRGLQLLFYSVGIGQISSEVPQNLSASRPQDRQFILSSKKLLLSDSGFYLCAYDRVGNTGELFFGEGSRLTVL.

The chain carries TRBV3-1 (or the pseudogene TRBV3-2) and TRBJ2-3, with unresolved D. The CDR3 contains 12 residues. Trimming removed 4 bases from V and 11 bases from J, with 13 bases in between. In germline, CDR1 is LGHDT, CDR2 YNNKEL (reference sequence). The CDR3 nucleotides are TGTGCCAGCAGCCCAAACACCGCTCGGCAGTATTTT. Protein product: CASSPNTARQYF.

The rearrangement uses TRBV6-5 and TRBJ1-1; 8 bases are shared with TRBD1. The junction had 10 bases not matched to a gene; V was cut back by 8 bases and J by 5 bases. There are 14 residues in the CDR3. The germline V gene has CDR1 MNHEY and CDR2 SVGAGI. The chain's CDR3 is CASLRQGQTTEAFF. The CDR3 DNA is TGTGCCAGCCTCAGACAGGGGCAGACGACTGAAGCTTTCTTT.

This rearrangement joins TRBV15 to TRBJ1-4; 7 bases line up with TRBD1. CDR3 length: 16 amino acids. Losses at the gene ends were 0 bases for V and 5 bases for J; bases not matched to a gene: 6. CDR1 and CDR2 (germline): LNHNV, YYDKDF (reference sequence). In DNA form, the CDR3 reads TGTGCCACCAGCAGAGACATGGGACAGTTCAATGAAAAACTGTTTTTT. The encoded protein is CATSRDMGQFNEKLFF.

The CDR3 DNA reads as TGTGCCAGCTCACTAGCGGGGAGTCAAGAGACCCAGTACTTC. This translates into CASSLAGSQETQYF. The J gene is TRBJ2-5, the V gene TRBV18; TRBD2 agrees at 8 bases. This CDR3 has 14 residues. CDR1 is KGHSH, CDR2 LQKENI, per germline. V shed 4 bases and J 2 bases; nucleotides not matched to a gene: 3.

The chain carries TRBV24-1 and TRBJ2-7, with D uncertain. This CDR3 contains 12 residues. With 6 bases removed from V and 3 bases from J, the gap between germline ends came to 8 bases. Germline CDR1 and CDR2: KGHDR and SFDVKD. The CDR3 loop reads CATSQTGYEQYF. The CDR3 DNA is TGTGCCACCAGTCAAACCGGCTACGAGCAGTACTTC.

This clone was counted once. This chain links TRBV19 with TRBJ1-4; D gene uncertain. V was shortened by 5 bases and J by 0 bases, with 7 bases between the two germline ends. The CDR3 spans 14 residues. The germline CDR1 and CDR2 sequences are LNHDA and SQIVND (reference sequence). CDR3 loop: CASSQTATNEKLFF. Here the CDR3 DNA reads TGTGCCAGTAGTCAAACAGCAACTAATGAAAAACTGTTTTTT.

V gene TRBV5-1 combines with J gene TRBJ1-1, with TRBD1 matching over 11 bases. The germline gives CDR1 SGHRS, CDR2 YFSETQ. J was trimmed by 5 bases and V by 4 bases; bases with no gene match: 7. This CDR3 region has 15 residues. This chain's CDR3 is CASSPRTGGATEAFF. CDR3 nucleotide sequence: TGCGCCAGCAGCCCAAGGACAGGGGGCGCGACTGAAGCTTTCTTT.

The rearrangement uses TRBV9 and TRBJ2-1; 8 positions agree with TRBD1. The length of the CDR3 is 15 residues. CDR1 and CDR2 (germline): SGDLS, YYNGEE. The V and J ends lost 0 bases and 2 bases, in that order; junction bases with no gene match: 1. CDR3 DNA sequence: TGTGCCAGCAGCGTAGCGGGACAGGCCTACAATGAGCAGTTCTTC. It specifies CASSVAGQAYNEQFF.

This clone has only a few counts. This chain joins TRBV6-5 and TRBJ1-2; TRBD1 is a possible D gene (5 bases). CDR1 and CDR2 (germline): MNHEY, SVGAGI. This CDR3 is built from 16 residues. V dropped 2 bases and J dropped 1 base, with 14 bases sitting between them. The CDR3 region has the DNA TGTGCCAGCAGTTACCGCCAGGGCCACTTTAACTATGGCTACACCTTC. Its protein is CASSYRQGHFNYGYTF.

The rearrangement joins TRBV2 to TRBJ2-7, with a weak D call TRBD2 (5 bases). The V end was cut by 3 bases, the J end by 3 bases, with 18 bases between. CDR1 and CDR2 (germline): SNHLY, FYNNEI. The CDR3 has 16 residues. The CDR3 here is CASSESVTSEGYEQYV. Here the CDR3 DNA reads TGTGCCAGCAGTGAGTCGGTGACAAGCGAGGGCTACGAGCAGTACGTC.

The CDR3 DNA sequence: TGTGCCAGCAGCTTAGGGCAGGGAAGAATCAACAATGAGCAGTTCTTC. As protein: CASSLGQGRINNEQFF. J is TRBJ2-1 and V is TRBV7-2; D may be TRBD1 (5 bases). The CDR3 loop spans 16 amino acids. V lost 1 base, J lost 5 bases, and 15 bases lay in between. CDR1 is SGHTA, CDR2 FQGNSA, per germline.

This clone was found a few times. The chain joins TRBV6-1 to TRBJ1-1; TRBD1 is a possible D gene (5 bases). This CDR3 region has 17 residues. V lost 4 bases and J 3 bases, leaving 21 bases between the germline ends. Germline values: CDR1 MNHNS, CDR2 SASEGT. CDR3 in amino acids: CASSVGQGSSRDTEAFF. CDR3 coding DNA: TGTGCCAGCAGTGTCGGACAAGGGTCGAGCCGGGACACTGAAGCTTTCTTT.